These 20 T cell receptor beta chains share one sample of origin, sequenced in a study of T cell changes during pregnancy in multiple sclerosis. The data were produced by immunoSEQ multiplex PCR, yet TCRdb's version contains in-frame clones alone and is incomplete. The sample includes about 75,000 clones, 94% of them seen just once. The source material was CD4+ T cells from peripheral blood mononuclear cells, sampled after pregnancy. These receptor sequences come from a female donor with multiple sclerosis, enrolled in a pregnancy study.

V and J are TRBV27 and TRBJ2-2; the D gene is possibly TRBD1 (8 bases). This CDR3 comprises 21 residues. Germline CDR1 is MNHEY and CDR2 is SMNVEV (reference sequence). Deletions cut 3 bases from V and 4 bases from J, with 30 bases between. CDR3 in DNA: TGTGCCAGCAGTTTCCGCCCCTGGACAGGGAGGGACCCCGCGATCACCGGGGAGCTGTTTTTT. This codes for CASSFRPWTGRDPAITGELFF.

This clone was counted once. The chain joins TRBV5-1 to TRBJ2-1; D is possibly TRBD1 (5 bases). The CDR3 covers 15 residues. CDR1 and CDR2 from the germline V gene are SGHRS and YFSETQ. Trimming shortened V by 3 bases and J by 8 bases, and 18 bases separated the two germline ends. This chain's CDR3 is CASSSSGPQGDEQFF. The DNA for the CDR3 is TGCGCCAGCAGCTCCTCCGGGCCACAAGGGGATGAGCAGTTCTTC.

This sequence joins TRBV4-3 and TRBJ2-1; D is unresolved. The length of the CDR3 is 15 residues. From germline, CDR1 is LGHNA and CDR2 YSLEER. The V end was cut by 1 base, the J end by 3 bases, with 10 bases between. CDR3 amino acids: CASSQGTEFYNEQFF. The CDR3 DNA reads TGCGCCAGCAGCCAAGGAACGGAGTTCTACAATGAGCAGTTCTTC.

In the case of this clone: Sequence at one end of the junction differs from germline and may be a read error. The chain has TRBV19 and TRBJ2-7, with 8 bases identical to TRBD1. This CDR3 contains 15 residues. Germline V gene lookup returns CDR1 LNHDA and CDR2 SQIVND (reference sequence). This chain's CDR3 is CASSIGGQGSNEQYF. The CDR3 region has the DNA TGTGCCAGTAGTATTGGAGGACAGGGCTCCAACGAGCAGTACTTC.

The chain joins TRBV2 to TRBJ1-1; no clear D gene. Germline V gene lookup returns CDR1 SNHLY and CDR2 FYNNEI. V dropped 5 bases and J dropped 0 bases, with 4 bases sitting between them. CDR3 length equals 12 residues. CDR3 amino acids: CASSRVNTEAFF. DNA of the CDR3: TGTGCCAGCAGTCGAGTGAACACTGAAGCTTTCTTT.

The chain carries TRBV6-5 and TRBJ2-5; D gene ambiguous. In germline, CDR1 is MNHEY, CDR2 SVGAGI. The CDR3 contains 14 residues. Trimming removed 0 bases from V and 1 base from J, with 6 bases in between. The CDR3 sequence: CASSYSGSQETQYF. In nucleotides, the CDR3 is TGTGCCAGCAGTTACTCTGGCAGCCAAGAGACCCAGTACTTC.

The V and J genes are TRBV4-2 and TRBJ2-1, with 10 bases fitting TRBD2. Germline V gene sequence: CDR1 LGHNA, CDR2 YNFKEQ. CDR3 length: 17 residues. V dropped 3 bases and J dropped 5; count of bases not matched to a gene: 10. The chain's CDR3 is CASSHTLRAGGDNEQFF. CDR3 bases: TGTGCCAGCAGCCACACTCTTAGAGCGGGAGGGGACAATGAGCAGTTCTTC.

As to this clone: Other DNA sequences of this sample code for an identical CDR3. The chain carries TRBV30 and TRBJ1-2; 7 positions match TRBD1. Germline V gene data show CDR1 as GTSNPN and CDR2 as SVGIG (reference sequence). J lost 7 bases, V lost 4 bases, and 6 bases had no gene match. This CDR3 region has 12 residues. Here the CDR3 reads CAWTTGVGGYTF. The CDR3 DNA sequence: TGTGCCTGGACTACAGGGGTTGGTGGCTACACCTTC.

The CDR3 here is CASSVTSGLIQETQYF. The CDR3 coding sequence is TGTGCCAGTAGTGTAACTAGCGGACTGATCCAAGAGACCCAGTACTTC. This chain uses TRBV19 with TRBJ2-5, with TRBD2 matching over 8 bases. CDR1 LNHDA and CDR2 SQIVND come from the germline V gene (reference sequence). The CDR3 is 16 residues long. V was pared by 5 bases and J by 1 base, with 9 bases of the junction left unmatched.

J is TRBJ2-7 and V is TRBV6-5; TRBD2 agrees at 7 bases. Germline-derived CDR1 and CDR2 are MNHEY and SVGAGI. CDR3 size: 13 residues. The V gene end was trimmed by 8 bases and the J gene end by 2 bases; junction bases not matched to a gene: 6. As DNA, the CDR3 is TGTGCCAGCGGGAGGGGCCCCCCCTACGAGCAGTACTTC. This encodes CASGRGPPYEQYF.

This chain links TRBV4-2 with TRBJ2-7; tentative D call: TRBD1 (6 bases). CDR3 length: 19 residues. Germline CDR1 LGHNA, CDR2 YNFKEQ. V lost 2 bases, J lost 9 bases, and 32 bases lay in between. The CDR3 nucleotides read TGTGCCAGCAGCCAACGCAGGGGCTCTCCCTTTACCAGCTCGCACGGGCAGTACTTC. It yields the protein CASSQRRGSPFTSSHGQYF.

The chain uses TRBV5-4 and TRBJ1-3; maybe TRBD1 (6 bases). Germline V CDR1 and CDR2: SGHNT, YYREEE (reference sequence). The CDR3 totals 14 residues. The V end was cut by 0 bases, the J end by 4 bases, with 8 bases between. The CDR3 is CASSLDRAGNTIYF. CDR3 in DNA: TGTGCCAGCAGCTTGGACAGGGCCGGAAACACCATATATTTT.

The CDR3 reads CASSKALLAGVGDTQYF. CDR3 DNA sequence: TGTGCCAGCAGCAAAGCCCTCCTAGCGGGAGTAGGAGATACGCAGTATTTT. The chain joins TRBV21-1 to TRBJ2-3; TRBD2, the table's D call, was not compared with the DNA. TRBV21-1 has pseudogene status. This CDR3 is built from 17 residues.

The V call is TRBV11-3, the J call TRBJ2-3, with TRBD2 identical over 14 bases. The CDR3 extends over 17 amino acids. CDR1 SGHNT and CDR2 YENEEA come from the germline V gene. After removal of 5 bases from V and 3 bases from J, the junction contained 7 bases not matched to a gene. The CDR3: CASSPGTSGSRTDTQYF. The CDR3 DNA follows: TGTGCCAGCAGCCCCGGGACTAGCGGGAGTCGGACAGATACGCAGTATTTT.

This chain uses TRBV5-1 with TRBJ1-1, with 10 bases lining up with TRBD1. The CDR3 has 18 amino acids. V lost 0 bases and J lost 0; bases outside the gene matches: 8. CDR1 is SGHRS and CDR2 is YFSETQ in the germline V gene. The CDR3 loop reads CASSLANAGTGVNTEAFF. The CDR3 bases are TGCGCCAGCAGCTTGGCCAACGCCGGGACAGGGGTGAACACTGAAGCTTTCTTT.

The V and J genes are TRBV27 and TRBJ2-1, with D uncertain. There are 13 residues in the CDR3. Per the germline V gene, CDR1 is MNHEY and CDR2 is SMNVEV (reference sequence). Trimming removed 3 bases from V and 6 bases from J, with 9 bases in between. This chain's CDR3 is CASSFIASNEQFF. The CDR3 DNA follows: TGTGCCAGCAGTTTTATAGCATCCAATGAGCAGTTCTTC.

The chain has TRBV7-8 and TRBJ1-5; 7 nucleotides match TRBD1. The CDR3 runs 15 residues. CDR1 is SGHVS and CDR2 is FQNEAQ in the germline V gene. The ends lost 4 bases at V and 3 bases at J; junction bases unmatched: 6. This CDR3 reads CASSYGTASNQPQHF. Written as DNA, the CDR3 is TGTGCCAGCAGCTACGGGACAGCCTCCAATCAGCCCCAGCATTTT.

The V call is TRBV9, the J call TRBJ2-7; TRBD2 might be the D (6 bases). CDR1 SGDLS and CDR2 YYNGEE come from the germline V gene. The CDR3 extends over 15 amino acids. Between the trimmed V and J ends, which lost 0 bases and 3 bases, there was a span of 13 bases. The CDR3 protein is CASSVAGGDYYEQYF. Here the CDR3 DNA reads TGTGCCAGCAGCGTAGCGGGCGGGGATTACTACGAGCAGTACTTC. The full variable domain, its missing parts supplied by reference TRBV9 and TRBJ2-7, is DSGVTQTPKHLITATGQRVTLRCSPRSGDLSVYWYQQSLDQGLQFLIQYYNGEERAKGNILERFSAQQFPDLHSELNLSSLELGDSALYFCASSVAGGDYYEQYFGPGTRLTVT.

The chain employs TRBV28 and TRBJ1-3; D remains unclear. The germline V and J ends were trimmed by 3 bases and 0 bases, with 3 bases remaining between them. Germline CDR1 MDHEN, CDR2 SYDVKM. This CDR3 spans 13 amino acids. The CDR3 loop is CASSLSSGNTIYF. The DNA for the CDR3 is TGTGCCAGCAGTTTGAGCTCTGGAAACACCATATATTTT.

The CDR3 sequence is CASSILTGLNYGYTF. CDR3 sequence (DNA): TGTGCCAGTAGTATATTGACAGGACTTAACTATGGCTACACCTTC. The genes are TRBV19 and TRBJ1-2; TRBD1 might be the D (6 bases). Trimming took 2 bases from V and 1 from J, leaving 11 bases between them. CDR1 is LNHDA and CDR2 is SQIVND in the germline V gene (reference sequence). This CDR3 spans 15 amino acids.